Listed below are T cell receptor beta chains from one sample, sequenced in a study of blood T cell repertoires in COVID-19. Profiling relied on immunoSEQ multiplex PCR, and the TCRdb table lists in-frame clones only, not all of them. Here the sample spans 90,000 to 110,000 clones, roughly four fifths being singletons. The specimen sequenced was peripheral blood. These TCRs come from a woman aged 65 to 85 with acute or convalescent COVID-19. The CDR3 runs from the conserved cysteine through the conserved F or W. The D gene is left open where the match is weak. Not every row has a clone size; where given, it reads once, few, many or a size class.

D gene,J gene,V gene,clone size,CDR3 DNA,CDR3 protein
TRBD1,TRBJ1-4,TRBV7-9,-,TGTGCCAGCAGCCAGGGGGTGAATGAAAAACTGTTTTTT,CASSQGVNEKLFF
TRBD2,TRBJ2-7,TRBV27,-,TGTGCCAGCAGTCCCAGACTAGCGGGGGGGCTCGCGGCGCAGTACTTC,CASSPRLAGGLAAQYF
-,TRBJ2-7,TRBV7-2,-,TGTGCCAGCAGCTTCGGCTGGAGGGGCTCCTACGAGCAGTACTTC,CASSFGWRGSYEQYF
TRBD1,TRBJ1-4,TRBV28,-,TGTGCCAGCAGTTCCCCCGGACAGGGGAGTGAAAAACTGTTTTTT,CASSSPGQGSEKLFF
TRBD2,TRBJ2-1,TRBV9,-,TGTGCCAGCAGCCTGCTTGACTTTGGACTAGCGGGGGGTCAGGGACACAATGAGCAGTTCTTC,CASSLLDFGLAGGQGHNEQFF
TRBD2,TRBJ2-5,TRBV6-2/TRBV6-3,-,TGTGCCAGCAGCCCTGGGGCGGGGGTTAAAGAGACCCAGTACTTC,CASSPGAGVKETQYF
-,TRBJ2-1,TRBV29-1,once,TGCAGCGTTGTGCCCGTCGGGTCCTTCCTGGCAAATGAGCAGTTCTTC,CSVVPVGSFLANEQFF
TRBD1,TRBJ1-2,TRBV3-1/TRBV3-2,once,TGTGCCAGCAGTAACCTTTTCCGGGACAGGGAGGGCTACACCTTC,CASSNLFRDREGYTF
-,TRBJ2-7,TRBV10-3,hyperexpanded,TGTGCCACCGACACAGGGAGCTCCTACGAGCAGTACTTC,CATDTGSSYEQYF
TRBD2,TRBJ2-3,TRBV19,-,TGTGCCAGTAGTATGGGACTAGCGGGAGGGCGAACAGATACGCAGTATTTT,CASSMGLAGGRTDTQYF
-,TRBJ1-6,TRBV10-3,once,TGTGCCATTAGTGACCAGTATAATTCACCCCTCCACTTT,CAISDQYNSPLHF
-,TRBJ1-6,TRBV7-7,-,TGTGCTAGCAGCCCCACGGGAGGGGGAACCTATAATTCACCCCTCCACTTT,CASSPTGGGTYNSPLHF
-,TRBJ2-7,TRBV4-1,-,TGCGCCAGCAGCCAAGATCCCGGGTGGGCCTACGAGCAGTACTTC,CASSQDPGWAYEQYF
-,TRBJ2-7,TRBV7-9,few,TGTGCCAGCAGCCCCGACAGGGCGGGGTTCTACGAGCAGTACTTC,CASSPDRAGFYEQYF
-,TRBJ1-2,TRBV27,many,TGTGCCAGCAGTTACGTAGCTAACTATGGCTACACCTTC,CASSYVANYGYTF
TRBD2,TRBJ2-5,TRBV5-5,-,TGTGCCAGCAGCTTGGACCTACCTAGCGGGGGGTGGCAAGAGACCCAGTACTTC,CASSLDLPSGGWQETQYF
TRBD2,TRBJ2-1,TRBV5-1,few,TGCGCCAGCAGCCAGGGGGGACTAGCGGGACCGGATGAGCAGTTCTTC,CASSQGGLAGPDEQFF
TRBD1,TRBJ1-2,TRBV28,-,TGTGCCAGCAGTTTACTCAGACAGGGGGCTTCCGAGGGCTACACCTTC,CASSLLRQGASEGYTF